This T cell receptor beta chain appears in the sequencing data of a study of blood T cell repertoires in COVID-19. Study summary: The study drew acute and convalescent COVID-19 samples from the United States, Italy and Spain. Sources were T cells, B-cell-depleted T cells, or PBMCs; the material itself was cDNA or gDNA.

Authors' data handling: Estimates of nucleated cell counts were drawn from the amplification of reference gene primers. Clones were sequenced by immunoSEQ multiplex PCR, and TCRdb holds only the in-frame ones, with some missing. That table is the source of V, J and clone size, and D and trimming were worked out from the DNA. The sample has about 100,000 clones; roughly nine tenths are singletons. Per germline, CDR1 SGHTA and CDR2 FQGNSA. The CDR3 loop spans 14 amino acids. V lost 2 bases and J lost 3, with 11 bases in between. Sequenced sample: peripheral blood. The clonotype was recovered from a man aged 25 to 45 in a cohort sampled during active COVID-19. The chain carries TRBV7-2 and TRBJ2-7; tentatively, D is TRBD1 (6 bases). The CDR3 here is CASSLRQAFYEQYF. DNA for the CDR3: TGTGCCAGCAGCTTAAGACAGGCATTCTACGAGCAGTACTTC.